What follows describes a single T cell receptor (beta chain). The sample belongs to a study of blood T cell repertoires in COVID-19. Study context: The United States, Italy and Spain were the sources of the acute and convalescent COVID-19 samples. PBMCs, B-cell-depleted T cells, or T cells were the source of the cDNA or gDNA that made up the material.

V gave up 4 bases and J gave up 4 bases; unmatched junction bases: 3. Germline CDR1 SGHDT, CDR2 YYEEEE. The CDR3 loop spans 13 amino acids. Under the authors' procedure: From reference gene primer amplification, estimates of nucleated cell counts were derived. TCRdb's table, derived via immunoSEQ multiplex PCR, lists solely in-frame clones and lacks some. That table gives V, J and clone size, and the DNA gave D and trimming. Of around 620,000 clones detected, approximately 90% appear once; the ten largest clones hold approximately 0.25%. V usage is TRBV5-6 and J usage is TRBJ2-3; TRBD2 agrees at 7 bases. This clonotype was sampled from a woman aged 18-29 years with acute or convalescent COVID-19. The sequenced sample consisted of peripheral blood. Written as DNA, the CDR3 is TGTGCCAGCAGCACTGGACTAGCAGATACGCAGTATTTT. It translates to CASSTGLADTQYF.